Below, one T cell receptor (beta chain) is given with its context. Source study methods: Cell counts per sample came from amplifying reference gene primers. Clones were read by immunoSEQ multiplex PCR, and TCRdb kept only the in-frame ones, dropping some. The V and J calls and clone size come from that table; D and trimming were worked out from the DNA. The sample lists roughly 140,000 clones, under 90% occurring once. The entry originates in a study of blood T cell repertoires in COVID-19. The overall study: COVID-19 samples from acute and convalescent phases originated in the United States, Italy and Spain. The analysed material was cDNA or gDNA that came from T cells, B-cell-depleted T cells, or PBMCs.

The CDR3 loop spans 15 amino acids. The V gene's germline CDR1 is SGHNT and CDR2 YYREEE (reference sequence). Trimming at V came to 4 bases and at J to 6 bases, leaving 9 bases not matched to a gene. The sequenced material came from peripheral blood. The chain uses TRBV5-4 and TRBJ2-1, with 8 bases fitting TRBD2. This receptor was obtained from a human donor in a cohort sampled during active COVID-19. DNA for the CDR3: TGTGCCAGCAGCCCAGGGGAGCGGGAGTCCAATGAGCAGTTCTTC. Its protein product is CASSPGERESNEQFF.